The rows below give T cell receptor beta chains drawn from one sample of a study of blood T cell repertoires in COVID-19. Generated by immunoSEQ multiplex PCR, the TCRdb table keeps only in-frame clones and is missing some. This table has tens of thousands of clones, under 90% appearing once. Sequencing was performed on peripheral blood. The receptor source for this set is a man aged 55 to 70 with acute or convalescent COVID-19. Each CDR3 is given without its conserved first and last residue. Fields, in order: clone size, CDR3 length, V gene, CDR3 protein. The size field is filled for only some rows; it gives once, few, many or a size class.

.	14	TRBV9	ASRPGEGQGTGELF
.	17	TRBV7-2	ASSSPPGQGMRVNQPQH
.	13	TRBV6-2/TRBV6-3	ASSLLGGSSYEQY
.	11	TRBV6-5	ASAPRGNTEAF
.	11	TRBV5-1	ASCKTGTDTQY
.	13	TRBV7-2	ASSPRTASGNTIY
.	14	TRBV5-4	ASSLDGGVGHTEAF
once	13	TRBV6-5	ASRITGDSNQPQH
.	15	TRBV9	ASSDSGWATNTGELF
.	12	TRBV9	ASSVAGVGTEAF
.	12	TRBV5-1	ASSFQGATYEQY